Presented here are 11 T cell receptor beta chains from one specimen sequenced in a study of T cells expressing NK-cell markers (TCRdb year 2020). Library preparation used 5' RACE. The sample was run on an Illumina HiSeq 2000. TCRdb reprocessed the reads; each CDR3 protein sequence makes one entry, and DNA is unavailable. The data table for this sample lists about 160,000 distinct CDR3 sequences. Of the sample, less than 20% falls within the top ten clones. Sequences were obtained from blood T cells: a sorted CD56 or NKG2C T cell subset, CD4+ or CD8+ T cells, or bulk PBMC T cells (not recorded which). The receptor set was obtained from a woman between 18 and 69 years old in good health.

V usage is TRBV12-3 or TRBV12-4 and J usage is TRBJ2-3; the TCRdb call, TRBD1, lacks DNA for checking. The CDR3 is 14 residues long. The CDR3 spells CASSLVGVGDTQYF.

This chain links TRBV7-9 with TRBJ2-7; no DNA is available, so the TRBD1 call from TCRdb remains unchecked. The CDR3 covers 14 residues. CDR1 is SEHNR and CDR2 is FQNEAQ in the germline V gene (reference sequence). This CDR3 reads CASAGVGGYYEQYF.

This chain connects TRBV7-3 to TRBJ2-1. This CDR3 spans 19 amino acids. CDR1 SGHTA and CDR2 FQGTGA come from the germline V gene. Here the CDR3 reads CASSLAPITTASSYNEQFF.

CDR3 sequence: CASSDAGTSNTGELFF. The chain couples TRBV25-1 to TRBJ2-2; no DNA is available, so the TRBD2 call from TCRdb remains unchecked. The CDR3 sequence is 16 residues long. Per germline, CDR1 MGHDK and CDR2 SYGVNS.

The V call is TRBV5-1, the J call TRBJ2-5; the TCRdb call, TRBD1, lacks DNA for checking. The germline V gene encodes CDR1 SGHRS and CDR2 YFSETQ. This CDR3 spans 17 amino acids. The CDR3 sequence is CASSLGSGQGMSETQYF.

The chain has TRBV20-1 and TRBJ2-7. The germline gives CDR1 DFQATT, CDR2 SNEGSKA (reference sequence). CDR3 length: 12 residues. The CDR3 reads CSAKGQIGEQYF.

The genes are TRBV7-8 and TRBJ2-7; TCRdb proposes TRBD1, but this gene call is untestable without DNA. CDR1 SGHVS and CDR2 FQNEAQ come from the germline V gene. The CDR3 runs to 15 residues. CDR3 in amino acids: CASSTRQGGPYEQYF.

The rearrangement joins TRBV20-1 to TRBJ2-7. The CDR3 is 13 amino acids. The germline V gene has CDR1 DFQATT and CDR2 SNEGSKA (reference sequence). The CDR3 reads CSARSNSPYEQYF.

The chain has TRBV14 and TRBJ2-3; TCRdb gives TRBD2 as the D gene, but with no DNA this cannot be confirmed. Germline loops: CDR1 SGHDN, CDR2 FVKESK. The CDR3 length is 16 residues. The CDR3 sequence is CASSQDLLAGVDTQYF.

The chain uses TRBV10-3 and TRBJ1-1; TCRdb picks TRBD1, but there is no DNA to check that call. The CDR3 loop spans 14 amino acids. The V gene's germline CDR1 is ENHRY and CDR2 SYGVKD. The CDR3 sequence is CAISGQGVNTEAFF.

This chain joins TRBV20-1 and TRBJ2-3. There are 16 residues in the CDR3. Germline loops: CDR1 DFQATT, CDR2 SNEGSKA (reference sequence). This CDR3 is CSARDPLAGNTDTQYF.